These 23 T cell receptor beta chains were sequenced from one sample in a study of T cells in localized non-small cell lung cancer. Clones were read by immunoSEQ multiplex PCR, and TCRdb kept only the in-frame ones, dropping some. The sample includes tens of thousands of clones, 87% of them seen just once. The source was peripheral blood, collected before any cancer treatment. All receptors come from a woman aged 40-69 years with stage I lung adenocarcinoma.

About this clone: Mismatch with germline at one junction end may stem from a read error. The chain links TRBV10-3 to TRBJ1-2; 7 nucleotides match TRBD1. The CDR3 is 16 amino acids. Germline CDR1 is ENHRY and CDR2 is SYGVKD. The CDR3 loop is CAVSGQESLGNYGYTF. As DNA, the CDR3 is TGTGCCGTCAGTGGACAGGAGAGTTTAGGGAACTATGGCTACACCTTC.

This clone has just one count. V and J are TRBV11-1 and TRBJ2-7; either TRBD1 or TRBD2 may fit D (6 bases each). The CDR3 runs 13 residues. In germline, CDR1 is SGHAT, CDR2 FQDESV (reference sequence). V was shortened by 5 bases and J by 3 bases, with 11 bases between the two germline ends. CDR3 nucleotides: TGTGCCAGCAGCGCGGGACAAAGCTACGAGCAGTACTTC. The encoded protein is CASSAGQSYEQYF.

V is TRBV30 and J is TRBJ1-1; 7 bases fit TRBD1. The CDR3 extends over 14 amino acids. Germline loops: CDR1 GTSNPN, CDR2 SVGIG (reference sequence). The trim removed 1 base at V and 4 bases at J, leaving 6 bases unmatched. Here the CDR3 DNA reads TGTGCCTGGAGTGGACAGGGATGGAGCACTGAAGCTTTCTTT. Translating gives CAWSGQGWSTEAFF. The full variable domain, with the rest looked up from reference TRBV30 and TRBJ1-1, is SQTIHQWPATLVQPVGSPLSLECTVEGTSNPNLYWYRQAAGRGLQLLFYSVGIGQISSEVPQNLSASRPQDRQFILSSKKLLLSDSGFYLCAWSGQGWSTEAFFGQGTRLTVV.

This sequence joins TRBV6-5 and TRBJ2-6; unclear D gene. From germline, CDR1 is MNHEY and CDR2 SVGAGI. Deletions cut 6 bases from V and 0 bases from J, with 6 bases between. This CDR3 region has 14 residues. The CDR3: CASRVHSGANVLTF. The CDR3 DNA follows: TGTGCCAGCAGAGTTCACTCTGGGGCCAACGTCCTGACTTTC.

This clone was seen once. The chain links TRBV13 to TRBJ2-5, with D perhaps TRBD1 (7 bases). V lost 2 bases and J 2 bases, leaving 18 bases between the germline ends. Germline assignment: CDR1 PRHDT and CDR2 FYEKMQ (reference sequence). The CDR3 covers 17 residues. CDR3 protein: CASSLISGRGEQETQYF. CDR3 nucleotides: TGTGCCAGCAGCTTAATTTCGGGCAGGGGGGAGCAAGAGACCCAGTACTTC. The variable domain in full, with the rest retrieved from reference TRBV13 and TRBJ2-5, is AAGVIQSPRHLIKEKRETATLKCYPIPRHDTVYWYQQGPGQDPQFLISFYEKMQSDKGSIPDRFSAQQFSDYHSELNMSSLELGDSALYFCASSLISGRGEQETQYFGPGTRLLVL.

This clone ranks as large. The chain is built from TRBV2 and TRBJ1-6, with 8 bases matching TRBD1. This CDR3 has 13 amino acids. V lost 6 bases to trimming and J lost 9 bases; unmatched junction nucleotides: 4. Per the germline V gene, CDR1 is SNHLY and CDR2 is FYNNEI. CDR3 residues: CASRLQGVSPLHF. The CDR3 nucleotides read TGTGCCAGCAGATTACAGGGGGTTTCACCCCTCCACTTT.

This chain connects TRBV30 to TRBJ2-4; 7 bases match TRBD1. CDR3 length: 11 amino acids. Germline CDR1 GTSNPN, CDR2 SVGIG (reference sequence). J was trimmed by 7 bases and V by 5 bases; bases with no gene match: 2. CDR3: CAWARGNIQYF. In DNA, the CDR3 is TGTGCCTGGGCCAGGGGGAACATTCAGTACTTC.

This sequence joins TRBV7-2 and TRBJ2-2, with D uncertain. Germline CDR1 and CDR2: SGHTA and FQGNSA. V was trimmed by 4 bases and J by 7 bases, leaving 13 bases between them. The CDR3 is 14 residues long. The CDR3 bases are TGTGCCAGCAGCTCCCGTGGGGTTATCGGGGAGCTGTTTTTT. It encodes CASSSRGVIGELFF.

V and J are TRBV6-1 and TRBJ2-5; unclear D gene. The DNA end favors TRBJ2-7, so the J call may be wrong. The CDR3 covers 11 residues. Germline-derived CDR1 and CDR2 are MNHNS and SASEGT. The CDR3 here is CASLETYEQYF. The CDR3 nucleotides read TGTGCCAGCCTCGAGACCTACGAGCAGTACTTC.

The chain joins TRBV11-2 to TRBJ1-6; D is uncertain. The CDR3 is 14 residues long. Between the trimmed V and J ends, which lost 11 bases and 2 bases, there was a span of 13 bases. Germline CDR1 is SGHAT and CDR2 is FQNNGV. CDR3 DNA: TGTGCCTCGGGCCCGACGCCCTATAATTCACCCCTCCACTTT. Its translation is CASGPTPYNSPLHF.

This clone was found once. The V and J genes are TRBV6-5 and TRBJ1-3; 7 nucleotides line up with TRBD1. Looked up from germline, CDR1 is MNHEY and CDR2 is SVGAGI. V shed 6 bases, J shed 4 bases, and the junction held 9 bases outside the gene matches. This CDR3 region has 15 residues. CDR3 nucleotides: TGTGCCAGCAGCCCGGAGGGGGCTAGGGGAAACACCATATATTTT. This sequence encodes CASSPEGARGNTIYF.

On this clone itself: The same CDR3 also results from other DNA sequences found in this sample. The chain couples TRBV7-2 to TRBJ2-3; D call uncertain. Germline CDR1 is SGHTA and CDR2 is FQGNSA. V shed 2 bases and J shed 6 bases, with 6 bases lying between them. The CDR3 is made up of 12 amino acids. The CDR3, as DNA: TGTGCCAGCAGCTTACGGTTGGATACGCAGTATTTT. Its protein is CASSLRLDTQYF. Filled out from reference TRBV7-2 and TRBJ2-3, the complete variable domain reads GAGVSQSPSNKVTEKGKDVELRCDPISGHTALYWYRQSLGQGLEFLIYFQGNSAPDKSGLPSDRFSAERTGGSVSTLTIQRTQQEDSAVYLCASSLRLDTQYFGPGTRLTVL.

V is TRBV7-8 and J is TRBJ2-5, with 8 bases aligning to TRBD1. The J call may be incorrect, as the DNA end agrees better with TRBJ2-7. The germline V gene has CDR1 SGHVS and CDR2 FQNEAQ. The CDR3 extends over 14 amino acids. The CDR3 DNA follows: TGTGCCAGCAGCCCGGGACAGGCCCTCGACGAGCAGTACTTC. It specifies CASSPGQALDEQYF.

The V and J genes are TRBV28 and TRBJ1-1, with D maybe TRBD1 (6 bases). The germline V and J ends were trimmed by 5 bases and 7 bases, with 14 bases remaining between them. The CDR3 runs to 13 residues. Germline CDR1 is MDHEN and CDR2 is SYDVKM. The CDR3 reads CASSGRGPDEAFF. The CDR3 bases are TGTGCCAGCAGTGGTCGGGGGCCCGATGAAGCTTTCTTT.

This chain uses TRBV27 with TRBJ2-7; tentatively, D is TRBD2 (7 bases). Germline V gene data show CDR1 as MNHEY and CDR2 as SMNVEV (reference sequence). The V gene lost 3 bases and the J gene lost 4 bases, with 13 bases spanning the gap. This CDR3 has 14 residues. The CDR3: CASSFGGAQYEQYF. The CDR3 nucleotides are TGTGCCAGCAGTTTTGGGGGGGCTCAGTACGAGCAGTACTTC.

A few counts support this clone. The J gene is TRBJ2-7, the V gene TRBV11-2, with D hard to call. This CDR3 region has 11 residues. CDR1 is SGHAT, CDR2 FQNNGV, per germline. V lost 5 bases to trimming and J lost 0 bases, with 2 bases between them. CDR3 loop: CASSISYEQYF. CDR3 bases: TGTGCCAGCAGCATCTCCTACGAGCAGTACTTC.

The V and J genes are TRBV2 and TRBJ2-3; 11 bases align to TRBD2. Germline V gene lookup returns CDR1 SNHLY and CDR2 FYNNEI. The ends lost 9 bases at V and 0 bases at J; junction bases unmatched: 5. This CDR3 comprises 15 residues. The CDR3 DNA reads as TGTGCCAGTCGACTAGCGGGACTAAGCACAGATACGCAGTATTTT. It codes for CASRLAGLSTDTQYF.

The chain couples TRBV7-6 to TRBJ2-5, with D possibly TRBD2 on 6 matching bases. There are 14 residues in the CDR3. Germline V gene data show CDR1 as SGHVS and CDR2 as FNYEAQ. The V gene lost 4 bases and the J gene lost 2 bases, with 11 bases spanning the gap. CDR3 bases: TGTGCCAGCAGCTCCGGGACTGGACAAGAGACCCAGTACTTC. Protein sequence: CASSSGTGQETQYF.

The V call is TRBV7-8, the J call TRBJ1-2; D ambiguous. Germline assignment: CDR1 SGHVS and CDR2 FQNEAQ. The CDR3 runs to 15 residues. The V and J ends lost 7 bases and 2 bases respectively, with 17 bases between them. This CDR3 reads CASTPPGKLNYGYTF. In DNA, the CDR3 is TGTGCCAGCACCCCACCAGGAAAGCTAAACTATGGCTACACCTTC.

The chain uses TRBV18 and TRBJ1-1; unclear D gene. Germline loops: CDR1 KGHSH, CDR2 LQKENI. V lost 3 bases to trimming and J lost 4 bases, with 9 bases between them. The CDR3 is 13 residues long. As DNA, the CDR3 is TGTGCCAGCTCACCCTGGGAGGGCACTGAAGCTTTCTTT. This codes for CASSPWEGTEAFF.

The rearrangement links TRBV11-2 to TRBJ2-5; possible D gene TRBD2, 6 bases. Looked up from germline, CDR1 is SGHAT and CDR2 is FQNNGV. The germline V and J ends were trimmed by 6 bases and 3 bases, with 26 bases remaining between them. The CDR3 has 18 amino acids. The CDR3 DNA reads TGTGCCAGCAGTTCCTCCCTCCGTCTCTGGACTAAGAAAGAGACCCAGTACTTC. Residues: CASSSSLRLWTKKETQYF.

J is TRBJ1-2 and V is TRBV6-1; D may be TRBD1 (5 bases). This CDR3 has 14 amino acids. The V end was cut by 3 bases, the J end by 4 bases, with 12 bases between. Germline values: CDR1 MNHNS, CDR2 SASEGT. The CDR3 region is CASSDWQGAYGYTF. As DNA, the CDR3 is TGTGCCAGCAGTGATTGGCAGGGTGCCTATGGCTACACCTTC.

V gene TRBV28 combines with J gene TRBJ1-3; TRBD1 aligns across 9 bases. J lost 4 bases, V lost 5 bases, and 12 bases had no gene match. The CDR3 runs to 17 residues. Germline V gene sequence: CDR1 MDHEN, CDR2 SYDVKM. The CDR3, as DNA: TGTGCCAGCAGTACCCATACCGGGACAGGGTACGGAAACACCATATATTTT. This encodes CASSTHTGTGYGNTIYF.